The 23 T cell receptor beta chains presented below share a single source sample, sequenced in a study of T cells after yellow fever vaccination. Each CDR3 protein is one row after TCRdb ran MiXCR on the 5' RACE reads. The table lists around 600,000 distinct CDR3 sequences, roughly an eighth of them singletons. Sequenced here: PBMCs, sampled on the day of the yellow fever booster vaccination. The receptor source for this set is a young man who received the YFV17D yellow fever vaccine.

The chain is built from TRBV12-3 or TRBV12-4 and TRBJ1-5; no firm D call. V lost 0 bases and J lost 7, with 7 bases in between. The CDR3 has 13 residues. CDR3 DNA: TGTGCCAGCAGTTTAGCGAACGGACAGCCCCAGCATTTT. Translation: CASSLANGQPQHF.

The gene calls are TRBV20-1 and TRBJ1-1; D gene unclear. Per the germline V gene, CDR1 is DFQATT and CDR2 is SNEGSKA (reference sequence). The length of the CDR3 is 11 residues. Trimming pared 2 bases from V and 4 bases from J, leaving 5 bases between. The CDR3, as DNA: TGCAGTGCTAGATGGGGCACTGAAGCTTTCTTT. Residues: CSARWGTEAFF.

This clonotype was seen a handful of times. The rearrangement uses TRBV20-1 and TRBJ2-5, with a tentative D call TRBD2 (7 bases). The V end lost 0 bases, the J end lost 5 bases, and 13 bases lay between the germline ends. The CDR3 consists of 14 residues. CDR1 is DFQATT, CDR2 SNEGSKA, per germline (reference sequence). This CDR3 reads CSAREQGGLETQYF. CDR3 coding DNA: TGCAGTGCTAGAGAACAGGGAGGGTTGGAGACCCAGTACTTC.

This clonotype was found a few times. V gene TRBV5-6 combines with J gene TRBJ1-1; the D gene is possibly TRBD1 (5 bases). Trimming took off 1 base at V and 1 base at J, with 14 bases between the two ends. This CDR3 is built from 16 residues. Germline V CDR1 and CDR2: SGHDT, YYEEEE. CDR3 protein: CASSLYGGEENTEAFF. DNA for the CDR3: TGTGCCAGCAGCTTGTATGGGGGGGAGGAGAACACTGAAGCTTTCTTT.

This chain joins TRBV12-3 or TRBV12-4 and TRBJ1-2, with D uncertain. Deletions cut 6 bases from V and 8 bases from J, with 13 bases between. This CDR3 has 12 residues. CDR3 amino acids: CASRPGSLGYTF. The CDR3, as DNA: TGTGCCAGCAGACCCGGGAGCCTGGGCTACACCTTC.

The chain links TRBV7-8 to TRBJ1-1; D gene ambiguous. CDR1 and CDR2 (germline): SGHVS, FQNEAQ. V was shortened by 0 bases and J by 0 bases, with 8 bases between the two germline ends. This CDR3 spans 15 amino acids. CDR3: CASSLALAVNTEAFF. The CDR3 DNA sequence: TGTGCCAGCAGCTTAGCGTTGGCGGTGAACACTGAAGCTTTCTTT.

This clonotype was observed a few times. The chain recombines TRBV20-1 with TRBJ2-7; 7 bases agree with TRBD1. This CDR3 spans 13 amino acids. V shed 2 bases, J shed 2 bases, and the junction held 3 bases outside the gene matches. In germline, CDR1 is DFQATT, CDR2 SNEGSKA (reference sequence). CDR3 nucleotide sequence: TGCAGTGCTAGACGGGACAGTGCCTACGAGCAGTACTTC. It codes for CSARRDSAYEQYF.

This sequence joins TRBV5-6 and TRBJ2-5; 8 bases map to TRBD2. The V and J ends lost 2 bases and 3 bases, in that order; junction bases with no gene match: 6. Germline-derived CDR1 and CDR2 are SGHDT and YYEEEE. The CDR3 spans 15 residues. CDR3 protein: CASSFGAGGEETQYF. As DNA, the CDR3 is TGTGCCAGCAGCTTCGGCGCGGGAGGAGAAGAGACCCAGTACTTC.

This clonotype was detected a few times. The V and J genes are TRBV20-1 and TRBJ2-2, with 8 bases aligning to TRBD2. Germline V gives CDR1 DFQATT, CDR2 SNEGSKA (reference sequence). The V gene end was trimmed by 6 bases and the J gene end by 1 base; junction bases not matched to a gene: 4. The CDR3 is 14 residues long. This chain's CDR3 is CSAQREQNTGELFF. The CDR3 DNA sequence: TGCAGTGCCCAGCGGGAGCAGAACACCGGGGAGCTGTTTTTT.

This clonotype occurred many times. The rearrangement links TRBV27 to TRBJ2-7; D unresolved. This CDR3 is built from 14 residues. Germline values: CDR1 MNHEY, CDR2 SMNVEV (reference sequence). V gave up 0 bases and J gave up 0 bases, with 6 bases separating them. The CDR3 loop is CASSLSTASYEQYF. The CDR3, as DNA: TGTGCCAGCAGTTTATCGACTGCCTCCTACGAGCAGTACTTC.

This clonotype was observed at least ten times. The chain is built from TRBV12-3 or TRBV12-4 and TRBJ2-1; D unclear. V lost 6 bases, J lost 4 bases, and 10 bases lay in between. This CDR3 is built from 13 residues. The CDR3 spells CASSPAGYNEQFF. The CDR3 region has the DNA TGTGCCAGCAGCCCGGCCGGATACAATGAGCAGTTCTTC.

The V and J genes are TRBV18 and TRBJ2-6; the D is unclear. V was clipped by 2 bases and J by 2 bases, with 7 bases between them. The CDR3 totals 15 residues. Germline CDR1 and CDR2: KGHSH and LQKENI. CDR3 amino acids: CASSPGPPGANVLTF. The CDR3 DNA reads TGTGCCAGCTCACCAGGGCCACCTGGGGCCAACGTCCTGACTTTC.

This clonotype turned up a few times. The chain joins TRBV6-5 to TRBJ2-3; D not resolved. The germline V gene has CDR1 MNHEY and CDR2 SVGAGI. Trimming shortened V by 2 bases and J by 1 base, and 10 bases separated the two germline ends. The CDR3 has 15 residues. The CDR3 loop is CASSYPQSGTDTQYF. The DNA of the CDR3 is TGTGCCAGCAGTTACCCCCAGTCAGGCACAGATACGCAGTATTTT.

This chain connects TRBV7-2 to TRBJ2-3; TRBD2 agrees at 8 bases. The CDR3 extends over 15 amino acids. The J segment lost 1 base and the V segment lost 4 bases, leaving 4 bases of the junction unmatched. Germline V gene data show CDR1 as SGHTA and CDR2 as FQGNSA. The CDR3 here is CASSSRAGGTDTQYF. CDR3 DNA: TGTGCCAGCAGCTCAAGAGCGGGAGGCACAGATACGCAGTATTTT.

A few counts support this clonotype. Here the CDR3 DNA reads TGTGCCAGCAGCTTAGAGGTAGCCACTGAAGCTTTCTTT. Translating it yields CASSLEVATEAFF. The rearrangement joins TRBV11-3 to TRBJ1-1; D ambiguous. Trimming removed 0 bases from V and 4 bases from J, with 6 bases in between. This CDR3 region has 13 residues. CDR1 and CDR2 from the germline V gene are SGHNT and YENEEA.

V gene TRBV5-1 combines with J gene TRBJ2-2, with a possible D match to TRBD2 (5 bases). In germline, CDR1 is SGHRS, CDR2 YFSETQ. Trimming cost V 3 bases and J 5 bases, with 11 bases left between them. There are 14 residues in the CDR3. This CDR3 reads CASSYVSETGELFF. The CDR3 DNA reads TGCGCCAGCAGCTATGTTAGCGAAACCGGGGAGCTGTTTTTT.

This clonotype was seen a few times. CDR3 DNA sequence: TGTGCCAGCTCACCGTTGACCAGAACCCAAGAGACCCAGTACTTC. Translating gives CASSPLTRTQETQYF. The chain links TRBV18 to TRBJ2-5; D is uncertain. The length of the CDR3 is 15 residues. Per the germline V gene, CDR1 is KGHSH and CDR2 is LQKENI. The ends were cut back, 3 bases at V and 1 base at J, with 12 bases in the middle.

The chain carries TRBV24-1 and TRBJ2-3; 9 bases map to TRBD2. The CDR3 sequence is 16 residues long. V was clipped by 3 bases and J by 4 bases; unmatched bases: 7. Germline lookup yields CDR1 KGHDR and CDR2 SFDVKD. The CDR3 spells CATSDPSSGSSDTQYF. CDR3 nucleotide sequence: TGTGCCACCAGTGATCCTAGTAGCGGGAGCTCAGATACGCAGTATTTT.

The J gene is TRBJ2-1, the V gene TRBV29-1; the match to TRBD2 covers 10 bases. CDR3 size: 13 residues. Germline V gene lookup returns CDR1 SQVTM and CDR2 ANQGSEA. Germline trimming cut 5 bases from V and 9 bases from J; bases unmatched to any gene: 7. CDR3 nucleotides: TGCAGCGTTCAAGCGGGAGGGGATTTTGAGCAGTTCTTC. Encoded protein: CSVQAGGDFEQFF.

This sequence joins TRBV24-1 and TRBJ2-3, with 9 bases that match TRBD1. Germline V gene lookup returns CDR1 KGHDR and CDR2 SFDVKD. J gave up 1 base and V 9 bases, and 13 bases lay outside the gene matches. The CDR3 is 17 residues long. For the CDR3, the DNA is TGTGCCACCTCGCGAAGGACAGGGGTCAAGGGCACAGATACGCAGTATTTT. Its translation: CATSRRTGVKGTDTQYF.

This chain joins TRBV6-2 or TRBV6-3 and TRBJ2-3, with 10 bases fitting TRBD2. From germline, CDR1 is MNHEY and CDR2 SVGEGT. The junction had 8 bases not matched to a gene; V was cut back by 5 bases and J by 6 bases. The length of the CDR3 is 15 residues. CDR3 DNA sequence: TGTGCCAGCAGTCGGGAACTAGCGGGAAGGGATACGCAGTATTTT. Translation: CASSRELAGRDTQYF.

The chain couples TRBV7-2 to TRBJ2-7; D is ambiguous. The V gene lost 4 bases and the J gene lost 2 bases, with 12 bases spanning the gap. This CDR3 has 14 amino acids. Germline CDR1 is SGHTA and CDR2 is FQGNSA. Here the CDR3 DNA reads TGTGCCAGCAGCTCCTCCGGATCGGCCTACGAGCAGTACTTC. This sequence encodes CASSSSGSAYEQYF.

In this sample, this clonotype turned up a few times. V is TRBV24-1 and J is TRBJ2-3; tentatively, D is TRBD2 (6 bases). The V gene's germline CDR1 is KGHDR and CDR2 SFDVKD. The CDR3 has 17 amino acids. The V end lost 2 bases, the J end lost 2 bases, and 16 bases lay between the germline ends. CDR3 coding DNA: TGTGCCACCAGTGATTCCCCCGATAGCGGAGCCACAGATACGCAGTATTTT. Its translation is CATSDSPDSGATDTQYF.